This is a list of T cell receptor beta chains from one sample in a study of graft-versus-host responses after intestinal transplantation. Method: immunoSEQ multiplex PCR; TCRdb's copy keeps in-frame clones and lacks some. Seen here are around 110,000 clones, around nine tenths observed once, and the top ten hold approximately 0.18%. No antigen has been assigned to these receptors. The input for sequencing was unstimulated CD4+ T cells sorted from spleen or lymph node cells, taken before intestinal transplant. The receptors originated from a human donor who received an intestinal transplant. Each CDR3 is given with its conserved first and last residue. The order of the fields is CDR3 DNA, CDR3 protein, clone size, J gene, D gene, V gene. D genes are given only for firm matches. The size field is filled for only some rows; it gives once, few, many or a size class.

TGTGCCTGGAATCGGGGAAGAGGAGAGACCCAGTACTTC	CAWNRGRGETQYF	NA	TRBJ2-5	NA	TRBV30
TGTGCCAGCAGTGGTGCGGGGTTGAGTAATCAGCCCCAGCATTTT	CASSGAGLSNQPQHF	NA	TRBJ1-5	NA	TRBV6-1
TGTGCCAGCAGTGGGGTGCAGGGTACCAAAAACATTCAGTACTTC	CASSGVQGTKNIQYF	NA	TRBJ2-4	NA	TRBV5-8
TGTGCCAGCAGCGTAAACGGGGGTTCACCCCTCCACTTT	CASSVNGGSPLHF	NA	TRBJ1-6	NA	TRBV9
TGTGCCAGCAGCCAACTAGCGGGAGGCCTCAATGAGCAGTTCTTC	CASSQLAGGLNEQFF	NA	TRBJ2-1	TRBD2	TRBV11-3
TGTGCCAGCAGTACCAGGGTGGGGACTGAAGCTTTCTTT	CASSTRVGTEAFF	NA	TRBJ1-1	NA	TRBV28
TGCGCCAGCAGCTTGCGGGACGGGGGACCCAGGCGACAGTACTTC	CASSLRDGGPRRQYF	few	TRBJ2-7	NA	TRBV5-1
TGCAGCGTTTTCCCGGGACTAGCGGGAGGGGCAGATACGCAGTATTTT	CSVFPGLAGGADTQYF	NA	TRBJ2-3	TRBD2	TRBV29-1
TGCGCCAGCAGCCAAGATCCCGGGACAGGAATTTATAATTCACCCCTCCACTTT	CASSQDPGTGIYNSPLHF	once	TRBJ1-6	TRBD1	TRBV4-3
TGTGCCAGCAGTAAAAACAGGGGGCTCGACACCGGGGAGCTGTTTTTT	CASSKNRGLDTGELFF	NA	TRBJ2-2	TRBD1	TRBV25-1
TGCGCCAGCGCCCTAAGGAGCGCCGCGAACACCGGGGAGCTGTTTTTT	CASALRSAANTGELFF	once	TRBJ2-2	NA	TRBV5-1
TGTGCCAGCAGCCCTCTCGGGGGACAGGATGCCTACGAGCAGTACTTC	CASSPLGGQDAYEQYF	NA	TRBJ2-7	TRBD1	TRBV11-2
TGTGCCAGCAGCCCCTACGTAGGTAGCGACGAGCAGTACTTC	CASSPYVGSDEQYF	NA	TRBJ2-7	NA	TRBV11-3
TGTGCCAGCAGCGAGGGACTCCGGAATGAAAAACTGTTTTTT	CASSEGLRNEKLFF	few	TRBJ1-4	NA	TRBV9
TGTGCCAGCAGCCCGCGGGAGTGGGGGGAGACCCAGTACTTC	CASSPREWGETQYF	NA	TRBJ2-5	TRBD2	TRBV7-9
TGTGCCTGGAGTGTCGATGCTGGCAGCTACGAGCAGTACTTC	CAWSVDAGSYEQYF	NA	TRBJ2-7	NA	TRBV30
TGCGCCAGCAGCTTGGGGACAGGGAACTCACCCCTCCACTTT	CASSLGTGNSPLHF	NA	TRBJ1-6	TRBD1	TRBV5-1
TGCGCCAGCAGCCAAGATAGGAGGGGCTGGGGCCTGACAGGGAGCATTCAGTACTTC	CASSQDRRGWGLTGSIQYF	NA	TRBJ2-4	NA	TRBV4-3
TGTGCCAGCTCACGGGACAGCGATGGCTACACCTTC	CASSRDSDGYTF	NA	TRBJ1-2	TRBD1	TRBV18
TGTGCCAGCAGGATACAGGGAGGGTACACTGAAGCTTTCTTT	CASRIQGGYTEAFF	few	TRBJ1-1	NA	TRBV6-6
TGTGCCAGCAAGGGCGGGAGGGCGCGTTTAACCTACGAGCAGTACTTC	CASKGGRARLTYEQYF	NA	TRBJ2-7	TRBD2	TRBV28
TGTGCCAGCAGCAAAGAGGGGACTAGCGGGAATGAGCAGTTCTTC	CASSKEGTSGNEQFF	NA	TRBJ2-1	TRBD2	TRBV11-3
TGTGCCAGCAGTTATTGGGGCAGGGAGGATGAGCAGTTCTTC	CASSYWGREDEQFF	NA	TRBJ2-1	NA	TRBV6-5
TGTGCCAGCAGCAAAGTCGGAGACAGGGACATTAGGGTCTATGGCTACACCTTC	CASSKVGDRDIRVYGYTF	NA	TRBJ1-2	NA	TRBV21-1
TGTGCCATCACTGGACGAAGCGGGAACCTCACAATCAATGAGCAGTTCTTC	CAITGRSGNLTINEQFF	NA	TRBJ2-1	TRBD2	TRBV10-3
TGTGCCAGCACCGATTTCCGGGGACTAGCGGGAGCCGTAATGGCCAACGTCCTGACTTTC	CASTDFRGLAGAVMANVLTF	NA	TRBJ2-6	TRBD2	TRBV6-9
TGTGCCAGTAGTATAACTGGGGGCGAGAACTATGGCTACACCTTC	CASSITGGENYGYTF	NA	TRBJ1-2	NA	TRBV19
TGCGCCAGTAGCGCCACTAGCGGGGGCTCCTACGAGCAGTACTTC	CASSATSGGSYEQYF	NA	TRBJ2-7	TRBD2	TRBV10-2
TGTGCCAGCAGCTCAAGGGGGACGGGAAAAAACATTCAGTACTTC	CASSSRGTGKNIQYF	NA	TRBJ2-4	NA	TRBV5-6
TGTGCCAGCAGGGACGGACTGTCCCAGGCGGCTGAGCAGTTCTTC	CASRDGLSQAAEQFF	few	TRBJ2-1	NA	TRBV6-1
TGTGCCAGCAGTCCCCGGGGGGATCAGCCCCAGCATTTT	CASSPRGDQPQHF	NA	TRBJ1-5	NA	TRBV6-4
TGTGCCAGCTCACGGGTCGGGGGATTGAACACCGGGGAGCTGTTTTTT	CASSRVGGLNTGELFF	NA	TRBJ2-2	NA	TRBV18
TGTGCCAGCAGTAGGGACACCAACCAATTTGAAGCTTTCTTT	CASSRDTNQFEAFF	NA	TRBJ1-1	NA	TRBV6-6
TGTGCCAGCAGCCAAGATCATGAGACCCAGTACTTC	CASSQDHETQYF	NA	TRBJ2-5	NA	TRBV4-2
TGTGCCAGCAGTTACAGGCCGGACAGGGGAGGAAACACCATATATTTT	CASSYRPDRGGNTIYF	NA	TRBJ1-3	TRBD1	TRBV6-5
TGTGCCAGCAGTTTACAGCGGGGCTACGAGCAGTACTTC	CASSLQRGYEQYF	NA	TRBJ2-7	TRBD2	TRBV28
TGCGCCAGCAATCGGTTACTAGCGGGGAGCTATGAGCAGTTCTTC	CASNRLLAGSYEQFF	NA	TRBJ2-1	TRBD2	TRBV5-1
TGTGCCAGCAGCTCGGGACACTATACAGGGTACCACACTGAAGCTTTCTTT	CASSSGHYTGYHTEAFF	few	TRBJ1-1	NA	TRBV7-2
TGCAGCGTTTCCGAGGACAGCCTTAACACCGGGGAGCTGTTTTTT	CSVSEDSLNTGELFF	NA	TRBJ2-2	NA	TRBV29-1
TGTGCCAGTAGTATAGACCGGCTAGCGGGTCACAATGAGCAGTTCTTC	CASSIDRLAGHNEQFF	NA	TRBJ2-1	TRBD2	TRBV19
TGCGCCAGCAGCTCAGGGGATTTGAACACTGAAGCTTTCTTT	CASSSGDLNTEAFF	NA	TRBJ1-1	NA	TRBV5-1
TGCAGCGTTGTCCGGACAGGGACACCCACAGATACGCAGTATTTT	CSVVRTGTPTDTQYF	once	TRBJ2-3	TRBD1	TRBV29-1
TGTGCCAGCAGCCTGGGACAGCGGGAGGCAGATACGCAGTATTTT	CASSLGQREADTQYF	NA	TRBJ2-3	TRBD2	TRBV9
TGTGCCAGCAGTTTGGGGCACTACGGCTACGAGCAGTACTTC	CASSLGHYGYEQYF	NA	TRBJ2-7	NA	TRBV27
TGTGCCAGCAGTCAACGGACAGGGGGCTTTGAAAAACTGTTTTTT	CASSQRTGGFEKLFF	NA	TRBJ1-4	TRBD1	TRBV6-1
TGTGCCAGCTCACCGGGGCGGGGAGAGACCCAGTACTTC	CASSPGRGETQYF	NA	TRBJ2-5	NA	TRBV18
TGTGCCAGCAGCCCCACGGACCCCGGAGGTAATGAGCAGTTCTTC	CASSPTDPGGNEQFF	NA	TRBJ2-1	NA	TRBV11-2
TGTGCCAGCAGTGTCACAGGGGAGGTCAGCTATGGCTACACCTTC	CASSVTGEVSYGYTF	NA	TRBJ1-2	TRBD1	TRBV2
TGTGCCAGCTCACCACCTGGCATACGCGAGCAGTTCTTC	CASSPPGIREQFF	NA	TRBJ2-1	NA	TRBV18